This TCR beta chain is drawn from a study of T cells in Graves' hyperthyroidism and ophthalmopathy (dated by TCRdb to 2018 to 2020). Background on the whole study: TCR V-J signatures able to tell the groups apart were searched for in a discovery cohort of 90 to 100 patients, of whom over 40 had Graves' ophthalmopathy and roughly 59 had stable Graves' hyperthyroidism. According to the paper, TCR Vbeta CDR3 sequencing was carried out on some 130 peripheral blood samples, which came from 40 to 45 ophthalmopathy, 70 to 80 hyperthyroidism and roughly 17 progressor patients. Following sampling, methimazole starting at 30 mg daily was given to hyperthyroidism patients, and high-dose intravenous methylprednisolone was given to ophthalmopathy patients. In addition, the study compared T-cell repertoires in thyroid tissue and in blood from about 6 Graves' hyperthyroidism patients. Whether ophthalmopathy could be predicted prospectively was tested in an independent validation cohort made up of roughly 19 hyperthyroidism patients plus 17 patients who later progressed to ophthalmopathy. For training and testing, the 100 or so patients in the discovery cohort were randomly divided in a 7:3 ratio. Overall results and qualifications from the work: Most expanded thyroid clonotypes (frequency above 0.001) were also detected in blood, suggesting blood repertoires may reflect thyroid immune responses. In validation, the model predicted progression to ophthalmopathy with 65% to 71% sensitivity and roughly 75% specificity, a median of roughly seven months before onset. Ophthalmopathy was separated from stable hyperthyroidism by a 13 V-J signature model, with roughly 88% sensitivity and about 81% specificity obtained in cross-validation and 80%/75% obtained in testing. No statistical method was used to fix the sample size in advance, and group allocation was not hidden from the investigators.

Exclusion was applied to patients with uncontrolled infections, other autoimmune diseases, pregnancy or lactation. Diagnoses were established on the basis of clinical symptoms, serum thyroxine and TRAb, thyroid ultrasound, and orbital computed tomography. Trizol reagent was used to extract total RNA, and RNA quality was then checked on an Agilent 2100 Bioanalyzer. The TCR beta CDR3 regions were amplified from RNA transcripts. The first round of RT-PCR for the TCR CDR3 was performed with the HTBI primer set and the Qiagen OneStep RT-PCR kit. A second multiplex PCR round built the libraries, followed by size selection and purification. Paired-end sequencing of the libraries was performed with 100 bp reads on an Illumina HiSeq2000. Regarding the original processing steps: SOAPnuke was used to process the raw data, with reads discarded if the reads contained adapters or uncalled bases, had a mean Phred below 15, or lacked an exact constant-primer or identifier match. High-quality paired reads were merged with COPE v1.2.5, and unique nucleotide sequences were defined as clonotypes. MiTCR v1.1 was used to align the clonotypes against IMGT TRBV, TRBD and TRBJ reference segments. Analysis was restricted to V-J combinations with a frequency above 0.0001, which covered 99% to 99.2% of repertoires. A TCS score was defined as the ratio of F50 (clonal expansion) to E x V (chaos), with BLOSUM62-based TCRdist applied between CDR3 peptides within each V-J. Welch's t-statistics and random forest reduced around 550 V-J features to 10 to 15, which were used in a naive Bayes classifier (R e1071). Thyroid-blood repertoire similarity was quantified with the Morisita-Horn index. TCRdb reprocessing: public reads trimmed at Q25 with fastp, clones called with MiXCR, in-frame beta chains kept. One record per CDR3 amino acid sequence lists the most common genes and DNA. TCRdb, not the original authors, processed these V and J calls. This sample holds about 570,000 distinct CDR3 sequences; roughly 46% were observed only once. The ten largest clones add up to roughly 20% of the sample.

With regard to this clonotype: This receptor's antigen is unknown. The record has no base qualities; no much larger clone is one base away.

Trimming leaves V shorter by 5 bases and J shorter by 4 bases, with the junction holding 9 bases beyond the gene matches. From the cysteine through the phenylalanine, the CDR3 covers 18 amino acids. Of the read, only the CDR3 DNA is kept; its 54 bases are in frame from base 1. Sequences SEHNR (CDR1) and FQNEAQ (CDR2) are obtained from the germline V gene (reference sequence). The receptor's source is an adult woman with Graves' disease, either hyperthyroidism or ophthalmopathy (not recorded which). Material: peripheral blood or thyroid tissue (not recorded which). In this chain, TRBV7-9 is recombined with TRBJ2-1; 15 central nucleotides agree with TRBD2. The CDR3: CASSRGLAGGPGYNEQFF. The bases read TGTGCCAGCAGCCGAGGACTAGCGGGAGGGCCGGGGTACAATGAGCAGTTCTTC. With the portions outside the CDR3 filled from the reference TRBV7-9 and TRBJ2-1 genes, the complete variable region becomes DTGVSQNPRHKITKRGQNVTFRCDPISEHNRLYWYRQTLGQGPEFLTYFQNEAQLEKSRLLSDRFSAERPKGSFSTLEIQRTEQGDSAMYLCASSRGLAGGPGYNEQFFGPGTRLTVL.